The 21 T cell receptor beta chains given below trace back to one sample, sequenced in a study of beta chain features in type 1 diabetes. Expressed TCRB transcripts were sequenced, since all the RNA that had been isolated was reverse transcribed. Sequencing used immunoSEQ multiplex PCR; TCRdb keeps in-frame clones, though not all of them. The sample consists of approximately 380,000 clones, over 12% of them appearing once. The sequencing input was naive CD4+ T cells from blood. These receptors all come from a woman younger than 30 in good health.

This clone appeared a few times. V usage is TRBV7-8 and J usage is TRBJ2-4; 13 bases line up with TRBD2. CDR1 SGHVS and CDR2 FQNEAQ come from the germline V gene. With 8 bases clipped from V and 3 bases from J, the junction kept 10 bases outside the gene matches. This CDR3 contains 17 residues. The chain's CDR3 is CASLHGTSGNVKNIQYF. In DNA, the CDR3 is TGTGCCAGCCTACATGGGACTAGCGGGAATGTCAAAAACATTCAGTACTTC.

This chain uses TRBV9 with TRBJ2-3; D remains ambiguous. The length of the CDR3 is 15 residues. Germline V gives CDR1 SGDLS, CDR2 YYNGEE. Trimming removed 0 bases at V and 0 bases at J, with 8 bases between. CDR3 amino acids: CASSVGTKSTDTQYF. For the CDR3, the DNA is TGTGCCAGCAGCGTAGGAACAAAGAGCACAGATACGCAGTATTTT.

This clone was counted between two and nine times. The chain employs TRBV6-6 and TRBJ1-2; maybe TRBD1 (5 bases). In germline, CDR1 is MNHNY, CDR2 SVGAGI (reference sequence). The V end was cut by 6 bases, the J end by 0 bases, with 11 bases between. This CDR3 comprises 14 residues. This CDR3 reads CASRTDTSNYGYTF. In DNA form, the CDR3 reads TGTGCCAGCAGGACGGACACCTCTAACTATGGCTACACCTTC.

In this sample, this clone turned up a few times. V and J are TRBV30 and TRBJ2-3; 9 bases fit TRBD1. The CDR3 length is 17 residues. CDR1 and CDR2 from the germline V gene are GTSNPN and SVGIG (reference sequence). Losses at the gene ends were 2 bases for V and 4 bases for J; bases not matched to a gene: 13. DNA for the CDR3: TGTGCCTGGAGTCCGGGACAGGGACGGATGCCCTCAGATACGCAGTATTTT. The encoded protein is CAWSPGQGRMPSDTQYF.

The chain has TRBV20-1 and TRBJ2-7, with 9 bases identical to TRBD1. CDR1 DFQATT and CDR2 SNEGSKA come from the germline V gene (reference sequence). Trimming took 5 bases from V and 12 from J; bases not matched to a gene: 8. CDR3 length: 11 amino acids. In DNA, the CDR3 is TGCAGTGCTTCGACAGGGGGAGGTGGGTACTTC. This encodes CSASTGGGGYF.

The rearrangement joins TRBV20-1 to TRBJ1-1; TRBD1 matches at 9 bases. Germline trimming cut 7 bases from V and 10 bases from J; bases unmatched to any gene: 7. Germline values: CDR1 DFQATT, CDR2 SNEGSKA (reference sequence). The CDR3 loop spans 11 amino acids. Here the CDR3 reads CSVRATGGAFF. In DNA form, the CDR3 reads TGCAGTGTTAGGGCGACAGGGGGAGCTTTCTTT.

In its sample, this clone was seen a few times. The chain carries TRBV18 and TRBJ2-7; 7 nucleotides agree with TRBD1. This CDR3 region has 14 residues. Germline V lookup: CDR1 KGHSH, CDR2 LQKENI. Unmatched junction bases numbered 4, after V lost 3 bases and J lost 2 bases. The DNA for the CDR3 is TGTGCCAGCTCACCGGCTCAGGGGGCCTACGAGCAGTACTTC. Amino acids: CASSPAQGAYEQYF.

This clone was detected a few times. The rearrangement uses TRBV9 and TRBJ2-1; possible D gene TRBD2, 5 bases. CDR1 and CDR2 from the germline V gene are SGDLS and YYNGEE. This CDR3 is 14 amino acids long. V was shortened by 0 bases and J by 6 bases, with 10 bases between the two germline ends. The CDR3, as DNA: TGTGCCAGCAGCGTAGCCACCGCGGGCAATGAGCAGTTCTTC. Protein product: CASSVATAGNEQFF.

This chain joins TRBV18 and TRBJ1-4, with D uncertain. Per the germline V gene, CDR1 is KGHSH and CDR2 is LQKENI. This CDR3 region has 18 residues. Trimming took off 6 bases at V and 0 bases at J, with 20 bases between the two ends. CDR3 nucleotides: TGTGCCAGCTCTAACCTGACTATCACCTTAACAACTAATGAAAAACTGTTTTTT. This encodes CASSNLTITLTTNEKLFF.

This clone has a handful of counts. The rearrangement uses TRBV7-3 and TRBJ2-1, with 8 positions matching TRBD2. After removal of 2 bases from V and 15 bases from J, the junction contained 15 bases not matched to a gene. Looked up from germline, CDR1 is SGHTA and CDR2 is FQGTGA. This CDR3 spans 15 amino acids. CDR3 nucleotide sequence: TGTGCCAGCAGCTTAGCCTCCAGCGGGAGATCCGGAATGTTCTTC. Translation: CASSLASSGRSGMFF.

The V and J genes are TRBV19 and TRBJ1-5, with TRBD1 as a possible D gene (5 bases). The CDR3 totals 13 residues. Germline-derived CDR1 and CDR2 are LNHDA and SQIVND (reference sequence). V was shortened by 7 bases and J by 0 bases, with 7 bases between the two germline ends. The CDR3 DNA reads TGTGCCAGTAACGGACATAGCAATCAGCCCCAGCATTTT. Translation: CASNGHSNQPQHF.

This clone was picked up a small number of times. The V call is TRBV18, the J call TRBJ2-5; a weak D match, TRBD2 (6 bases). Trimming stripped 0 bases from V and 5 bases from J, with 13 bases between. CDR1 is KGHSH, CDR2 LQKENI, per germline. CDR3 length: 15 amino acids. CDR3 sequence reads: CASSPPESSGETQYF. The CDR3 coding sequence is TGTGCCAGCTCACCACCGGAGTCAAGCGGGGAGACCCAGTACTTC. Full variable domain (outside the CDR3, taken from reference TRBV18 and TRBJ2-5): NAGVMQNPRHLVRRRGQEARLRCSPMKGHSHVYWYRQLPEEGLKFMVYLQKENIIDESGMPKERFSAEFPKEGPSILRIQQVVRGDSAAYFCASSPPESSGETQYFGPGTRLLVL.

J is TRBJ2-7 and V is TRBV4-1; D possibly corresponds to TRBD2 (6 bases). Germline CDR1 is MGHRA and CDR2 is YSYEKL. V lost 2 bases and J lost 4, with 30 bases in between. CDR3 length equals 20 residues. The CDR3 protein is CASSQFRIGPLPGVVYEQYF. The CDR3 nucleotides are TGCGCCAGCAGCCAATTTCGGATAGGGCCCCTCCCGGGGGTGGTGTACGAGCAGTACTTC.

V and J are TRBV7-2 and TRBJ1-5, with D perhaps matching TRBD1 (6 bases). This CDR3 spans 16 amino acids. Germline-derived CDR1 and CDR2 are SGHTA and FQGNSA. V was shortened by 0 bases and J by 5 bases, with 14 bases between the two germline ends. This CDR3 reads CASSLAPHRDDQPQHF. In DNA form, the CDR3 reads TGTGCCAGCAGCTTAGCTCCCCACAGGGATGATCAGCCCCAGCATTTT.

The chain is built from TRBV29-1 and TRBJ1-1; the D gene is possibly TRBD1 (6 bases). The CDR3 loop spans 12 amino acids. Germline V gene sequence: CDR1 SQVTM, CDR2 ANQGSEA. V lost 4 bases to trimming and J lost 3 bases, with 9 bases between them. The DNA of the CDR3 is TGCAGCGTTGCTTCAGGGGACACTGAAGCTTTCTTT. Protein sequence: CSVASGDTEAFF.

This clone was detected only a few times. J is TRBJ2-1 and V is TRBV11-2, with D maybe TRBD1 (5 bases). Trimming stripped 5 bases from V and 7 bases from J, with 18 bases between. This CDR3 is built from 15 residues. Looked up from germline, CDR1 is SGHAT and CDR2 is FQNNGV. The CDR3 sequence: CASSPSGPGWNEQFF. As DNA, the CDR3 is TGTGCCAGCAGCCCCTCGGGTCCAGGGTGGAATGAGCAGTTCTTC.

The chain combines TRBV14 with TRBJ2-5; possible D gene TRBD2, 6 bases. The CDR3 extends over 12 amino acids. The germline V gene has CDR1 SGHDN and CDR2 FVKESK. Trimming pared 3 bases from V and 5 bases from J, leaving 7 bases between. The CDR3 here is CASSQTRETQYF. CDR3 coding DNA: TGTGCCAGCAGCCAGACTAGGGAGACCCAGTACTTC.

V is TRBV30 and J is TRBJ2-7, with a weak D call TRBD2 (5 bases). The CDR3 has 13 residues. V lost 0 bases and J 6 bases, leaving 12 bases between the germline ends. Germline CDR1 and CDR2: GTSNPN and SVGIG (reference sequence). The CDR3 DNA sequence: TGTGCCTGGAGTGTAGCCTCTCGGGGCGAGCAGTACTTC. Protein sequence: CAWSVASRGEQYF.

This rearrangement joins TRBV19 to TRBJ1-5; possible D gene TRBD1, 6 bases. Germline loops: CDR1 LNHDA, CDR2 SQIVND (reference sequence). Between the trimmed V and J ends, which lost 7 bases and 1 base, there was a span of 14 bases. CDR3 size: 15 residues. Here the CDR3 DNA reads TGTGCCAGTATTACCGACAGGAGAAGCAATCAGCCCCAGCATTTT. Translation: CASITDRRSNQPQHF. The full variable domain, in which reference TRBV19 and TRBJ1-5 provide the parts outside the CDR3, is DGGITQSPKYLFRKEGQNVTLSCEQNLNHDAMYWYRQDPGQGLRLIYYSQIVNDFQKGDIAEGYSVSREKKESFPLTVTSAQKNPTAFYLCASITDRRSNQPQHFGDGTRLSIL.

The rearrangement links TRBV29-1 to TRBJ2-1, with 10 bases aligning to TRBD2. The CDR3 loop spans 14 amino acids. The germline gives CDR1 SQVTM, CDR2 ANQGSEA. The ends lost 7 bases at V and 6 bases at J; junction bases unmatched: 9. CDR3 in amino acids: CSAEPSGRLNEQFF. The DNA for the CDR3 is TGCAGCGCGGAACCTAGCGGGAGACTCAATGAGCAGTTCTTC.

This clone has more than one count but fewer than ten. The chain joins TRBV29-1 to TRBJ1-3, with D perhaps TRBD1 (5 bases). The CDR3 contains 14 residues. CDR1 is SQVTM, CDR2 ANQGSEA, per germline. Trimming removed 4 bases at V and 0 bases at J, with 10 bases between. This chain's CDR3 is CSVGDSLSGNTIYF. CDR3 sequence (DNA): TGCAGCGTTGGCGACAGCCTCTCTGGAAACACCATATATTTT.